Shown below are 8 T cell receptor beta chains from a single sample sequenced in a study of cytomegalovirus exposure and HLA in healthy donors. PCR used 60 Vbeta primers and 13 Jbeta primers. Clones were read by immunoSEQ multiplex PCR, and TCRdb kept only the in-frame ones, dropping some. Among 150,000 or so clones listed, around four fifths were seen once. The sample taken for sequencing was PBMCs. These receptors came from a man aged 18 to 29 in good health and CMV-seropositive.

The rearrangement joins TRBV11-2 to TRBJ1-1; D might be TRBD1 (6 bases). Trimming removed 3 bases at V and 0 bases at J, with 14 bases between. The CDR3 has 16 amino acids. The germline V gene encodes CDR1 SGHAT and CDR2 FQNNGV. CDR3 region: CASSLGSGALNTEAFF. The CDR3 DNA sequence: TGTGCCAGCAGCTTGGGGTCAGGGGCTTTGAACACTGAAGCTTTCTTT.

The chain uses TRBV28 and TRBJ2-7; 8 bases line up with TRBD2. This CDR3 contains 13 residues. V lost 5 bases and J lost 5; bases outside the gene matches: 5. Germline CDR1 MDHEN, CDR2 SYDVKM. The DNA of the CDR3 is TGTGCCAGCAGTCCCCCCGGGGGGGACGAGCAGTACTTC. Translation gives CASSPPGGDEQYF.

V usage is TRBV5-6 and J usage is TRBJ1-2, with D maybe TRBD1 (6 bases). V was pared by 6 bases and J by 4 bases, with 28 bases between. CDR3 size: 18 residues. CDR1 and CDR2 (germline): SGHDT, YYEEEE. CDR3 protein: CASKIRGVAQFRSYGYTF. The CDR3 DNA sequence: TGTGCCAGCAAAATCAGGGGAGTCGCCCAATTTAGAAGCTATGGCTACACCTTC.

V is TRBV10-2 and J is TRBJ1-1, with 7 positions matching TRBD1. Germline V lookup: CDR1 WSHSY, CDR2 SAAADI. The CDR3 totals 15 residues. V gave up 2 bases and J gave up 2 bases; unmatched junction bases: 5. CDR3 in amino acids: CASSERTGQNTEAFF. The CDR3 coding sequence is TGCGCCAGCAGTGAGAGGACAGGACAAAACACTGAAGCTTTCTTT.

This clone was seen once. The CDR3 region is CASSLGLALGEQFF. CDR3 nucleotides: TGTGCCAGCAGTTTAGGGCTAGCGCTAGGGGAGCAGTTCTTC. This rearrangement joins TRBV27 to TRBJ2-1, with D perhaps matching TRBD2 (6 bases). CDR3 length: 14 residues. The germline gives CDR1 MNHEY, CDR2 SMNVEV (reference sequence). Trimming removed 2 bases at V and 10 bases at J, with 15 bases between.

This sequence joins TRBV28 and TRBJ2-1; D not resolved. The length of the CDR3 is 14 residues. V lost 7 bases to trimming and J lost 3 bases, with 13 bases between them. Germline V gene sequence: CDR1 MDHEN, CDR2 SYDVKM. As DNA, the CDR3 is TGTGCCAGCACTAGTCGGGTACTCTACAATGAGCAGTTCTTC. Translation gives CASTSRVLYNEQFF.

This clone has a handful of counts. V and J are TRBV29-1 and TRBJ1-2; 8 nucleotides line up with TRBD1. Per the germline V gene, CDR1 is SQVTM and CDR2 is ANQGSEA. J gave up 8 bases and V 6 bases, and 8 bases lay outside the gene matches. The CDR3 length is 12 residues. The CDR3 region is CSVEDREEGYTF. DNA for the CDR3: TGCAGCGTCGAGGACAGGGAAGAGGGCTACACCTTC.

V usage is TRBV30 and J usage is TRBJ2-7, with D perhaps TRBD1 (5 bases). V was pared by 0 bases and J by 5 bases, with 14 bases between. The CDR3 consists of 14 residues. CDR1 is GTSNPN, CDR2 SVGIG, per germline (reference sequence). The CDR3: CAWSVGLQGHEQYF. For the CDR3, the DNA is TGTGCCTGGAGTGTAGGTTTGCAGGGCCACGAGCAGTACTTC. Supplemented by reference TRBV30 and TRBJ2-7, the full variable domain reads SQTIHQWPATLVQPVGSPLSLECTVEGTSNPNLYWYRQAAGRGLQLLFYSVGIGQISSEVPQNLSASRPQDRQFILSSKKLLLSDSGFYLCAWSVGLQGHEQYFGPGTRLTVT.